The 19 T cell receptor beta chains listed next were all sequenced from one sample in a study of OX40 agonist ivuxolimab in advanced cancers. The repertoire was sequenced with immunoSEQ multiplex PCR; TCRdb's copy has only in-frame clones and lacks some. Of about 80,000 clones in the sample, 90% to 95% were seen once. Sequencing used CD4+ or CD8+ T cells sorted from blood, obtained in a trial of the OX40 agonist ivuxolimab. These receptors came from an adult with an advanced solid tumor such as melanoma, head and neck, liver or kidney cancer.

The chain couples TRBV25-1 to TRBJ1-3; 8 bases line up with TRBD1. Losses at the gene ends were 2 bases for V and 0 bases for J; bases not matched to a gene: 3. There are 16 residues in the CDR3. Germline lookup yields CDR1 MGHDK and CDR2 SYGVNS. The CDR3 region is CASSETTGGSGNTIYF. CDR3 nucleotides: TGTGCCAGCAGTGAAACTACAGGGGGCTCTGGAAACACCATATATTTT.

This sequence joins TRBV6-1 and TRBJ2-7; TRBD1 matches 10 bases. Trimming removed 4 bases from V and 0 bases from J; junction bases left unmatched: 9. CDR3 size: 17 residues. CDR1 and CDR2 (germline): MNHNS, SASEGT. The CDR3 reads CASSGGPGTGASYEQYF. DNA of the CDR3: TGTGCCAGCAGTGGAGGGCCCGGGACAGGGGCCTCCTACGAGCAGTACTTC.

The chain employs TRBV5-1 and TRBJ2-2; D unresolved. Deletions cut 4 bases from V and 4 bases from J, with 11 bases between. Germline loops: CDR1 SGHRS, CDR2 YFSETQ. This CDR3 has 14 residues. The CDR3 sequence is CASSLVGGTGELFF. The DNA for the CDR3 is TGCGCCAGCAGCCTGGTCGGTGGCACCGGGGAGCTGTTTTTT.

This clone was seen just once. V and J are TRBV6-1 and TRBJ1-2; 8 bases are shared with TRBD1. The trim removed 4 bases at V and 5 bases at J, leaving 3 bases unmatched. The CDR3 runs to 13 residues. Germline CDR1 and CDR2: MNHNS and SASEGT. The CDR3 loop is CASSVDRGYGYTF. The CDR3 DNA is TGTGCCAGCAGTGTAGACAGGGGTTATGGCTACACCTTC.

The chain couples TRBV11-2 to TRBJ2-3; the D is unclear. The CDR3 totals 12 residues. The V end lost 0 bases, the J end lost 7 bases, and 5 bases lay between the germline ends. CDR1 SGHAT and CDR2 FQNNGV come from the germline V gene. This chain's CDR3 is CASSLDRYTQYF. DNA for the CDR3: TGTGCCAGCAGCTTAGATAGGTATACGCAGTATTTT.

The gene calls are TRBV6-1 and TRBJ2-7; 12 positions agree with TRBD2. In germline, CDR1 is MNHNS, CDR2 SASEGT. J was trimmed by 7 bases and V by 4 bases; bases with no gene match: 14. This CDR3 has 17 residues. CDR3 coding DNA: TGTGCCAGCAGTGTTGGCCCTCTAGCGGGAGGGATCCTTGAGCAGTACTTC. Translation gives CASSVGPLAGGILEQYF.

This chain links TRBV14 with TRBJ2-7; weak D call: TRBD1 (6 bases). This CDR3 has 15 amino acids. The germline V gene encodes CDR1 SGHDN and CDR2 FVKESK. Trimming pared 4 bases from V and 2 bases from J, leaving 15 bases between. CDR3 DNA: TGTGCCAGCAGCCCGCACAGGGATAGGGCCTACGAGCAGTACTTC. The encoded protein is CASSPHRDRAYEQYF. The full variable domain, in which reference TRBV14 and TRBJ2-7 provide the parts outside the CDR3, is EAGVTQFPSHSVIEKGQTVTLRCDPISGHDNLYWYRRVMGKEIKFLLHFVKESKQDESGMPNNRFLAERTGGTYSTLKVQPAELEDSGVYFCASSPHRDRAYEQYFGPGTRLTVT.

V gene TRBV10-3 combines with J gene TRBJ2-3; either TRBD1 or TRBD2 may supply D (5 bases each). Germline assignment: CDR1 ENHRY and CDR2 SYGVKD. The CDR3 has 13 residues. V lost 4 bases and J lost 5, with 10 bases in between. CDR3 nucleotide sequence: TGTGCCATCAGTGTAAATGGGGGAGATACGCAGTATTTT. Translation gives CAISVNGGDTQYF.

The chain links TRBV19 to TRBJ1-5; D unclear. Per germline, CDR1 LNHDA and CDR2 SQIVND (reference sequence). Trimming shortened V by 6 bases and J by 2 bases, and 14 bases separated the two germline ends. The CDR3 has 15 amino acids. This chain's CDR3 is CASRGDSLGNQPQHF. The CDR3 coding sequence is TGTGCCAGTAGGGGCGATTCTCTGGGCAATCAGCCCCAGCATTTT.

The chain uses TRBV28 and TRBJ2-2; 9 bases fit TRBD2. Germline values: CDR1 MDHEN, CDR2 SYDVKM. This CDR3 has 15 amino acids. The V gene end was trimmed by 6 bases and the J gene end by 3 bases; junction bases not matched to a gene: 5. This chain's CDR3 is CASSPLAGYTGELFF. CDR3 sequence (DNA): TGTGCCAGCAGCCCCCTAGCGGGGTACACCGGGGAGCTGTTTTTT.

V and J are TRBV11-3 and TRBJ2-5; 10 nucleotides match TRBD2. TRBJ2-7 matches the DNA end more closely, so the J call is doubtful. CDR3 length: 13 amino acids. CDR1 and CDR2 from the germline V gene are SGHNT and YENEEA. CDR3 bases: TGTGCCAGCAGCCGGACTAGCGGATACGAGCAGTACTTC. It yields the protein CASSRTSGYEQYF.

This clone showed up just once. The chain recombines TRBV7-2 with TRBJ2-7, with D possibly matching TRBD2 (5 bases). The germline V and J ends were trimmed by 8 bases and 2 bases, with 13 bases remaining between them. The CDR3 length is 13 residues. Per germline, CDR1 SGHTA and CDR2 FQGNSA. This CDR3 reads CASRWTGTYEQYF. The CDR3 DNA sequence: TGTGCCAGCCGCTGGACTGGTACCTACGAGCAGTACTTC.

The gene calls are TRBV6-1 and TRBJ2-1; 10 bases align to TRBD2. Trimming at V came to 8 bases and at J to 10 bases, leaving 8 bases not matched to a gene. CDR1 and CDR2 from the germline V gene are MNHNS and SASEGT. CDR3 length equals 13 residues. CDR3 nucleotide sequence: TGTGCCAGCGACCTAGCGGGAGAAGGAGAGCAGTTCTTC. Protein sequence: CASDLAGEGEQFF.

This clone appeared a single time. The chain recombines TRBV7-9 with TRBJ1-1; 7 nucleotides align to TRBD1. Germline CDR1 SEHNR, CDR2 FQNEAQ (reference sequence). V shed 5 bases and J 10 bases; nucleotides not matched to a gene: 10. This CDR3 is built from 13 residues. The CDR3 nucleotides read TGTGCCAGCAGCGACAGGGCCCTAAATCGAGCTTTCTTT. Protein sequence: CASSDRALNRAFF.

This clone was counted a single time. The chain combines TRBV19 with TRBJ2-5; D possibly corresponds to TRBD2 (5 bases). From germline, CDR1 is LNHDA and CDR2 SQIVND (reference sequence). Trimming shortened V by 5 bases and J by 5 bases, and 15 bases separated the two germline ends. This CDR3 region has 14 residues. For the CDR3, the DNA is TGTGCCAGTAGTCTCGGACTCACCCACGAGACCCAGTACTTC. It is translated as CASSLGLTHETQYF.

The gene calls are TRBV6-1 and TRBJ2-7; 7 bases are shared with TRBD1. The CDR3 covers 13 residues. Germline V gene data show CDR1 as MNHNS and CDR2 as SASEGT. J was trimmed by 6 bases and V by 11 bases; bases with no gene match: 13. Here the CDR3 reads CAASARGRLEQYF. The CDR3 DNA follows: TGTGCCGCATCAGCAAGGGGGCGCCTCGAGCAGTACTTC.

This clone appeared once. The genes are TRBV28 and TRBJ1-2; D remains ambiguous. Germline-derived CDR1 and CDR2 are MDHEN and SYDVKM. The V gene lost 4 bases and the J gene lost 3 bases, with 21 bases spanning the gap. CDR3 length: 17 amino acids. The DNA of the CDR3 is TGTGCCAGCAGTTCGCCCAGCCCTTCCCCGGGGTACTATGGCTACACCTTC. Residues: CASSSPSPSPGYYGYTF.

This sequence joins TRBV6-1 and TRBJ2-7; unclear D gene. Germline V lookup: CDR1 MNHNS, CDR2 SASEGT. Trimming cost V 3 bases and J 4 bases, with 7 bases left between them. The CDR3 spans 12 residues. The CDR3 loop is CASSEPRYEQYF. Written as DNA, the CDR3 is TGTGCCAGCAGTGAGCCCAGATACGAGCAGTACTTC.

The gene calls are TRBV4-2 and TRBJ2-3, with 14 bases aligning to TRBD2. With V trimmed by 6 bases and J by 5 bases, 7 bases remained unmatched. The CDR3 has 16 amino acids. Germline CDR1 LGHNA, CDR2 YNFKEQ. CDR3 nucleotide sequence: TGTGCCAGCAGACGCCTCGGGACTAGCGGGAGAGATACGCAGTATTTT. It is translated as CASRRLGTSGRDTQYF.